This record concerns one T cell receptor beta chain sequence. Assay used: immunoSEQ multiplex PCR; TCRdb lists only in-frame clones, some missing. The sample has 200,000 to 250,000 clones; 84% are singletons. The V and J ends lost 0 bases and 4 bases respectively, with 12 bases between them. This CDR3 is 15 amino acids long. From germline, CDR1 is SGHVS and CDR2 FQNEAQ. This sample stems from a study of blood T cell repertoires in COVID-19. Study context: Acute and convalescent COVID-19 specimens originated in the United States, Italy and Spain. In each case, the material was cDNA or gDNA derived from T cells, B-cell-depleted T cells, or PBMCs.

This TCR was recovered from a man aged 60 to 69 who had recovered from COVID-19. The sample taken for sequencing was PBMCs or T cells enriched from blood (not recorded which). The chain joins TRBV7-8 to TRBJ1-1; D unresolved. CDR3: CASSLAPGGGTEAFF. DNA of the CDR3: TGTGCCAGCAGCTTAGCTCCAGGAGGAGGCACTGAAGCTTTCTTT.